This TCR beta chain came from a study of blood T cell repertoires in COVID-19. Study summary: The United States, Italy and Spain supplied acute and convalescent COVID-19 samples. PBMCs, B-cell-depleted T cells, or T cells provided the cDNA or gDNA that made up the material.

In the original analysis: Estimation of nucleated cell counts relied on the amplification of reference gene primers. The assay was immunoSEQ multiplex PCR, and TCRdb's table has in-frame clones only and misses some. The DNA gave D and trimming, while V, J and clone size come from that table. The table has some 97,000 clones, 80% to 95% seen once. Germline V CDR1 and CDR2: SGHKS, YYEKEE (reference sequence). J lost 5 bases, V lost 4 bases, and 8 bases had no gene match. This CDR3 region has 14 residues. Sequencing was done on a sample of peripheral blood. The chain recombines TRBV5-5 with TRBJ2-5, with 7 bases matching TRBD2. The source of this sequence is a man between 65 and 80 years old with acute or convalescent COVID-19. CDR3 nucleotides: TGTGCCAGCAGCGGGCCGGGGGGTGGTGAGACCCAGTACTTC. This sequence encodes CASSGPGGGETQYF.